These T cell receptor beta chains were read from a single sample in a study of graft-versus-host responses after intestinal transplantation. TCRdb's table, derived via immunoSEQ multiplex PCR, lists solely in-frame clones and lacks some. Of roughly 30,000 clones in the sample, about 80% are singletons; the top ten hold approximately 19%. These receptors' antigens are unknown. Sequenced material: unstimulated CD8+ T cells sorted from spleen or lymph node cells, taken before intestinal transplant. The receptors stem from a human donor who received an intestinal transplant. Both conserved end residues are part of each CDR3. Each record gives: V gene, J gene, CDR3 protein.

v_call: TRBV7-8; j_call: TRBJ2-7; cdr3_aa: CASSSSSYEQYF
v_call: TRBV4-1; j_call: TRBJ2-7; cdr3_aa: CASSHYRGNEQYF
v_call: TRBV28; j_call: TRBJ2-2; cdr3_aa: CASSLLETSGNTGELFF
v_call: TRBV19; j_call: TRBJ1-5; cdr3_aa: CASSGADSGQSNQPQHF
v_call: TRBV6-1; j_call: TRBJ2-2; cdr3_aa: CATGGEGSHTGELFF
v_call: TRBV2; j_call: TRBJ2-7; cdr3_aa: CASSGTNSHEQYF
v_call: TRBV5-1; j_call: TRBJ2-7; cdr3_aa: CASRRASGYYEQYF
v_call: TRBV7-9; j_call: TRBJ2-3; cdr3_aa: CASSQGQIGTDTQYF
v_call: TRBV10-3; j_call: TRBJ2-3; cdr3_aa: CAIQGPADTQYF
v_call: TRBV4-2; j_call: TRBJ1-1; cdr3_aa: CASSQDTGSNTEAFF
v_call: TRBV2; j_call: TRBJ1-1; cdr3_aa: CASSEWTGNTEAFF
v_call: TRBV6-1; j_call: TRBJ2-7; cdr3_aa: CASSEFPGEPDYEQYF
v_call: TRBV19; j_call: TRBJ2-2; cdr3_aa: CASSPTGTGELFF
v_call: TRBV5-1; j_call: TRBJ2-5; cdr3_aa: CASSLATSGGGYQETQYF
v_call: TRBV11-2; j_call: TRBJ1-6; cdr3_aa: CASSLNLDRGPRGSPLHF
v_call: TRBV7-2; j_call: TRBJ1-5; cdr3_aa: CASSVGLLNQPQHF
v_call: TRBV28; j_call: TRBJ2-1; cdr3_aa: CASSLTGVPDEQFF
v_call: TRBV6-1; j_call: TRBJ2-1; cdr3_aa: CASSEALWDRGPYNEQFF
v_call: TRBV28; j_call: TRBJ2-1; cdr3_aa: CASRPTTGSYNEQFF
v_call: TRBV15; j_call: TRBJ1-1; cdr3_aa: CATSRHTNTEAFF
v_call: TRBV7-9; j_call: TRBJ2-7; cdr3_aa: CASSFNRDEQYF
v_call: TRBV4-2; j_call: TRBJ2-1; cdr3_aa: CASSQVIIRNRYNEQFF
v_call: TRBV27; j_call: TRBJ2-2; cdr3_aa: CASSSPSRTAHGELFF
v_call: TRBV4-2; j_call: TRBJ2-5; cdr3_aa: CASSQDGASGGQETQYF
v_call: TRBV4-1; j_call: TRBJ1-2; cdr3_aa: CASSQDWGTGYGYTF
v_call: TRBV27; j_call: -; cdr3_aa: CASGPGQNYEQYF
v_call: TRBV7-3; j_call: TRBJ2-6; cdr3_aa: CASSLYPGDLSGANVLTF
v_call: TRBV7-9; j_call: TRBJ2-3; cdr3_aa: CASSLPFAGAEADTQYF
v_call: TRBV19; j_call: TRBJ1-2; cdr3_aa: CASRLPWTGGASGGYTF
v_call: TRBV27; j_call: TRBJ1-5; cdr3_aa: CASSFQGAGQPQHF
v_call: TRBV9; j_call: TRBJ2-1; cdr3_aa: CASSWTGVNEQFF
v_call: TRBV27; j_call: TRBJ2-7; cdr3_aa: CASSIRVSSYEQYF
v_call: TRBV7-9; j_call: TRBJ2-5; cdr3_aa: CASSRGGLAQETQYF
v_call: TRBV6-1; j_call: TRBJ2-2; cdr3_aa: CASSELPGGGSGELFF
v_call: TRBV2; j_call: TRBJ2-1; cdr3_aa: CASSVPSGGAYNEQFF
v_call: TRBV29-1; j_call: TRBJ2-2; cdr3_aa: CSVEEGWGLRTGELFF
v_call: TRBV5-1; j_call: TRBJ2-7; cdr3_aa: CASSLFRAREQYF
v_call: TRBV6-6; j_call: TRBJ1-5; cdr3_aa: CASSTGTNQPQHF
v_call: TRBV7-8; j_call: TRBJ2-6; cdr3_aa: CASSSTYFSGANVLTF
v_call: TRBV5-1; j_call: TRBJ1-2; cdr3_aa: CASSAGTELGYTF
v_call: TRBV27; j_call: TRBJ1-6; cdr3_aa: CASSPVDRPGPLHF
v_call: TRBV6-4; j_call: TRBJ2-3; cdr3_aa: CASSQTSGGAGDTQYF
v_call: TRBV27; j_call: TRBJ2-1; cdr3_aa: CASRQGAWFF
v_call: TRBV10-1; j_call: TRBJ1-2; cdr3_aa: CASSDLTGARSYGYTF